The rows below give T cell receptor beta chains drawn from one sample of a study of T cell responses to AZD1222 COVID-19 vaccine. Using immunoSEQ multiplex PCR, the repertoire was profiled, and TCRdb retains in-frame clones only, with some absent. The sample lists around 170,000 clones, about 90% occurring once. Sequenced here: peripheral blood, sampled 28 days after the second AZD1222 dose. The origin of the receptors is an adult who received the AZD1222 COVID-19 vaccine. CDR3s include the opening cysteine and the closing phenylalanine or tryptophan. The D gene is left open where the match is weak. Some rows mark clone size as missing; the rest say once, few, many or name a class of expanded clone.

TRBV6-5	.	.	TRBJ1-2	TGTGCCAGCAGTTACTCGGGGTGGAGTGGCTACACCTTC	CASSYSGWSGYTF
TRBV29-1	.	.	TRBJ1-3	TGCAGCGTTGAACTTGGGGGCGCTGGAAACACCATATATTTT	CSVELGGAGNTIYF
TRBV30	.	.	TRBJ1-2	TGTGCCTTTGAGGCTTCTCTCTATGGCTACACCTTC	CAFEASLYGYTF
TRBV7-3	.	.	TRBJ1-6	TGTGCCAGCAGCTTGACAGAGAATTCACCCCTCCACTTT	CASSLTENSPLHF
TRBV5-4	.	.	TRBJ1-1	TGTGCCAGCAGCTTGTTAGAGAACACTGAAGCTTTCTTT	CASSLLENTEAFF
TRBV7-2	.	TRBD1	TRBJ1-2	TGTGCCAGCAGCTCCGGGACAGGGTCGGGTTACTATGGCTACACCTTC	CASSSGTGSGYYGYTF
TRBV10-3	.	.	TRBJ2-7	TGTGCCATCAGTGAGTCGACAGGCAGCTACGAGCAGTACTTC	CAISESTGSYEQYF
TRBV7-8	.	TRBD2	TRBJ2-1	TGTGCCAGCAGCTCGATAGCGGGGGGCCTAAACGTCTACAATGAGCAGTTCTTC	CASSSIAGGLNVYNEQFF
TRBV3-1/TRBV3-2	.	.	TRBJ2-7	TGTGCCAGCAGCGTCCTCCGGGACGGCTACGAGCAGTACTTC	CASSVLRDGYEQYF
TRBV2	.	.	TRBJ1-2	TGTGCCAGCAGTGAAATGGGAGGGGGGTTTTATGGCTACACCTTC	CASSEMGGGFYGYTF
TRBV5-4	.	TRBD2	TRBJ2-5	TGTGCCAGCAGCACCGGACTAGCGGGACAAGAGACCCAGTACTTC	CASSTGLAGQETQYF
TRBV7-9	.	.	TRBJ1-4	TGTGCCAGCAGCTTAGAGTCGGGGTTTAATGAAAAACTGTTTTTT	CASSLESGFNEKLFF
TRBV5-4	.	TRBD1	TRBJ2-5	TGTGCCAGCAGCCCGAACCATCCGGGACAGGGGAAAGAGACCCAGTACTTC	CASSPNHPGQGKETQYF
TRBV7-9	once	.	TRBJ1-5	TGTGCCAGCAGCCCAGCGGGGAATAGCAATCAGCCCCAGCATTTT	CASSPAGNSNQPQHF
TRBV9	.	.	TRBJ2-5	TGTGCCAGCAGCGTAGAGGGGGGGCTGCTACGAGAGACCCAGTACTTC	CASSVEGGLLRETQYF
TRBV28	.	.	TRBJ1-2	TGTGCCAGCAGTTTTTCAGGGGTACCTAACTATGGCTACACCTTC	CASSFSGVPNYGYTF
TRBV9	.	.	TRBJ2-3	TGTGCCAGCAGCGTATACGGGGAAGGCACAGATACGCAGTATTTT	CASSVYGEGTDTQYF
TRBV12-5	once	.	TRBJ1-6	TGTGCTAGTGGTTTGGTACGGACCCTCCTGGACAACGATTCACCCCTCCACTTT	CASGLVRTLLDNDSPLHF
TRBV19	.	.	TRBJ1-1	TGTGCCAGTAGATGGGGCAGGGGGAACACTGAAGCTTTCTTT	CASRWGRGNTEAFF
TRBV12-3/TRBV12-4	.	.	TRBJ1-1	TGTGCCAGCAGTTCCGGAGGGTGGACTGAAGCTTTCTTT	CASSSGGWTEAFF
TRBV7-9	.	.	TRBJ2-5	TGTGCCAGCAGCTTAGGGACAGTCCAAGAGACCCAGTACTTC	CASSLGTVQETQYF
TRBV12-3/TRBV12-4	.	.	TRBJ1-2	TGTGCCAGCAGCCCTGCTAGATCCTATGGCTACACCTTC	CASSPARSYGYTF
TRBV5-4	many	TRBD1	TRBJ2-7	TGTGCCAGCAGCTATATTGGACAGGGTGGCTACGAGCAGTACTTC	CASSYIGQGGYEQYF
TRBV18	.	TRBD1	TRBJ2-7	TGTGCCAGCTCACCGGGGGGACAGGGGGCCTACGAGCAGTACTTC	CASSPGGQGAYEQYF
TRBV29-1	.	.	TRBJ1-2	TGCAGCGCTGGACCTGGGGGAGGGGGTGCAGCTAACTATGGCTACACCTTC	CSAGPGGGGAANYGYTF